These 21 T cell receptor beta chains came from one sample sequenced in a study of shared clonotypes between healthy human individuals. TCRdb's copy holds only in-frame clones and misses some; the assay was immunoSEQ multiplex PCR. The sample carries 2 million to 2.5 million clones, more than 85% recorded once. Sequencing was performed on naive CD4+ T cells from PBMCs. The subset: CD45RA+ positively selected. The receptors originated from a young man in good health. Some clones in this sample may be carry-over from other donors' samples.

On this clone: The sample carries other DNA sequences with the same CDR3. As DNA, the CDR3 is TGCGCCAGCAGCTGGGACAGCGCAACTAATGAAAAACTGTTTTTT. Translation gives CASSWDSATNEKLFF. The chain combines TRBV5-1 with TRBJ1-4; 7 bases match TRBD1. The CDR3 covers 15 residues. V dropped 3 bases and J dropped 0; count of bases not matched to a gene: 2. Germline values: CDR1 SGHRS, CDR2 YFSETQ.

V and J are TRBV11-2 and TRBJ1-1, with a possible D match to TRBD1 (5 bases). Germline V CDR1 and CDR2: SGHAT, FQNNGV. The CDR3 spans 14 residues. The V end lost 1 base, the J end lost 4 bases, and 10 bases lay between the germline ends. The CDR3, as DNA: TGTGCCAGCAGCTTAGGTCACAGGAGCACTGAAGCTTTCTTT. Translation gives CASSLGHRSTEAFF.

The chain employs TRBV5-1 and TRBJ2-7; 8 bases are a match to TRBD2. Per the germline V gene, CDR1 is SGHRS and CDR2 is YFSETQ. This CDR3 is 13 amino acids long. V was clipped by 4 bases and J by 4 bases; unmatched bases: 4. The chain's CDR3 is CASSQRESYEQYF. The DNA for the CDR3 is TGCGCCAGCAGCCAGCGGGAGAGTTACGAGCAGTACTTC.

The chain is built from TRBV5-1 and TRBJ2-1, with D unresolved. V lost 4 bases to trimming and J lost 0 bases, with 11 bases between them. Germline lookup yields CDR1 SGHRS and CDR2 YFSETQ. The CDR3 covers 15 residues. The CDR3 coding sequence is TGCGCCAGCAGCCAGCAAACGAGCTCCTACAATGAGCAGTTCTTC. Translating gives CASSQQTSSYNEQFF.

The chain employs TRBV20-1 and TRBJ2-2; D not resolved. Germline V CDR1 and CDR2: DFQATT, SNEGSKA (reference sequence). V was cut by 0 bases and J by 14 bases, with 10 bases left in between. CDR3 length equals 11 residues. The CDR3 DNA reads TGCAGTGCTAGAGATGTTCCGGTCCTGTTTTTT. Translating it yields CSARDVPVLFF.

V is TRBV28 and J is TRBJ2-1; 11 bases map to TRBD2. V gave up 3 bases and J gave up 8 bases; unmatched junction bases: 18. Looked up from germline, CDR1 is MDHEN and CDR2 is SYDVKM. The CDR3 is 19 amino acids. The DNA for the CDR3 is TGTGCCAGCAGTTTGAGTTTATGGGCGGCTAGCGGGAGGAGCTATGAGCAGTTCTTC. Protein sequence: CASSLSLWAASGRSYEQFF.

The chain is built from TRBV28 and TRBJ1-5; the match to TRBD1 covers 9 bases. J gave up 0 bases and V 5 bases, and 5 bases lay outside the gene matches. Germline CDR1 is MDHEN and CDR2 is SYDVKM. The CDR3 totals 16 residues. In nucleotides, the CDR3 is TGTGCCAGCAGTAGGACAGGGGTCTATAGCAATCAGCCCCAGCATTTT. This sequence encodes CASSRTGVYSNQPQHF.

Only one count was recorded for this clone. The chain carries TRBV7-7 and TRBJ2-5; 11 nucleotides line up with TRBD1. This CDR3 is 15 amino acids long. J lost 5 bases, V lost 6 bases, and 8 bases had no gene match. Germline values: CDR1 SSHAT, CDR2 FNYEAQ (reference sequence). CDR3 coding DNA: TGTGCCAGCAGGCCCGGACAGGGGGCGTGGGAGACCCAGTACTTC. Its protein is CASRPGQGAWETQYF.

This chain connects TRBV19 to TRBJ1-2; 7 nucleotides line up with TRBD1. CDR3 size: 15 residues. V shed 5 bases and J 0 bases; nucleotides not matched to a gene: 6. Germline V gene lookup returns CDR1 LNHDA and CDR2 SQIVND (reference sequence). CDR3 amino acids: CASSVTGTANYGYTF. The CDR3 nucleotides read TGTGCCAGTAGTGTTACCGGGACAGCTAACTATGGCTACACCTTC. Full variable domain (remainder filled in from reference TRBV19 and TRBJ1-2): DGGITQSPKYLFRKEGQNVTLSCEQNLNHDAMYWYRQDPGQGLRLIYYSQIVNDFQKGDIAEGYSVSREKKESFPLTVTSAQKNPTAFYLCASSVTGTANYGYTFGSGTRLTVV.

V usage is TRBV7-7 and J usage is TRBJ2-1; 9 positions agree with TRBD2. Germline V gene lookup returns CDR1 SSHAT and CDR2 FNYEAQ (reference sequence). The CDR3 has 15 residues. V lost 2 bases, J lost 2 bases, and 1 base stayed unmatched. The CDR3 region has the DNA TGTGCCAGCAGCTTACTAGCGGGAACCTACAATGAGCAGTTCTTC. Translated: CASSLLAGTYNEQFF. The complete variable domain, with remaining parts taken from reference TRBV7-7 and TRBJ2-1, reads GAGVSQSPRYKVTKRGQDVTLRCDPISSHATLYWYQQALGQGPEFLTYFNYEAQPDKSGLPSDRFSAERPEGSISTLTIQRTEQRDSAMYRCASSLLAGTYNEQFFGPGTRLTVL.

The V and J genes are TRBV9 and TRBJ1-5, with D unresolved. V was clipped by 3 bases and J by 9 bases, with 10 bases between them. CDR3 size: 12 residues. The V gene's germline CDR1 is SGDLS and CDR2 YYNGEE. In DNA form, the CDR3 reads TGTGCCAGCAGCGCCTCCCGGGGGCCCCAGCATTTT. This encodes CASSASRGPQHF. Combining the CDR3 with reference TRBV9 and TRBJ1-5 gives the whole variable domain DSGVTQTPKHLITATGQRVTLRCSPRSGDLSVYWYQQSLDQGLQFLIQYYNGEERAKGNILERFSAQQFPDLHSELNLSSLELGDSALYFCASSASRGPQHFGDGTRLSIL.

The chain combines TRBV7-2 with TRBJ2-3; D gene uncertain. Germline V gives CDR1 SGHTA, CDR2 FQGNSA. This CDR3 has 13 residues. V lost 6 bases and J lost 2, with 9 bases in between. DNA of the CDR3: TGTGCCAGCAGATCTGGGGTCACAGATACGCAGTATTTT. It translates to CASRSGVTDTQYF.

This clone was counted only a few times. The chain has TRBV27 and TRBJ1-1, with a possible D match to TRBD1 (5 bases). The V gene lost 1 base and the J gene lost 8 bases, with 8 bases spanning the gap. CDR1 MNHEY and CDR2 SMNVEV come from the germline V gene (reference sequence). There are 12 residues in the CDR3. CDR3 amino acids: CASSLWGREAFF. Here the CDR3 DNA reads TGTGCCAGCAGTTTATGGGGCAGGGAAGCTTTCTTT.

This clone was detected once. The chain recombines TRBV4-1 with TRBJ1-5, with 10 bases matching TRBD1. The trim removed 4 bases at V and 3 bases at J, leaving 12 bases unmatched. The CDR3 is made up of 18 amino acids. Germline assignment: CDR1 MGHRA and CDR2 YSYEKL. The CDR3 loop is CASSPRAPGQGYNQPQHF. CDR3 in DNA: TGCGCCAGCAGCCCCAGAGCCCCGGGACAGGGGTACAATCAGCCCCAGCATTTT.

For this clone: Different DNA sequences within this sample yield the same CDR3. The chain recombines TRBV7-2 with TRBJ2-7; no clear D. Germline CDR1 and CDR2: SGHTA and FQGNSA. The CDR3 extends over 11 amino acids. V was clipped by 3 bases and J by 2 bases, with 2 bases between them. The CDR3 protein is CASSFAYEQYF. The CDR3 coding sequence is TGTGCCAGCAGCTTCGCCTACGAGCAGTACTTC.

The CDR3 DNA follows: TGTGCCAGCTCATCTCAGGGCAGGGGAGACGCCTACGAGCAGTACTTC. This codes for CASSSQGRGDAYEQYF. The genes are TRBV18 and TRBJ2-7, with D maybe TRBD1 (6 bases). The CDR3 is made up of 16 amino acids. CDR1 is KGHSH and CDR2 is LQKENI in the germline V gene. Trimming removed 5 bases from V and 2 bases from J, with 19 bases in between.

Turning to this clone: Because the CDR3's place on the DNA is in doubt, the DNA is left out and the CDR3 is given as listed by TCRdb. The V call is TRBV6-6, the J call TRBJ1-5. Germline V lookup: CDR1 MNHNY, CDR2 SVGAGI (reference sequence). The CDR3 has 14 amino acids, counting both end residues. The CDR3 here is CASSSSARNQPQHF.

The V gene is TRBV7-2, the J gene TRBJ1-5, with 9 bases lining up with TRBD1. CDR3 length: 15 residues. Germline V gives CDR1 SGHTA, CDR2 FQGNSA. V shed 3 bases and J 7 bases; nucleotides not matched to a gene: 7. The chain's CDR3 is CASSFTGGAGQPQHF. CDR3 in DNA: TGTGCCAGCAGCTTCACAGGGGGCGCAGGACAGCCCCAGCATTTT.

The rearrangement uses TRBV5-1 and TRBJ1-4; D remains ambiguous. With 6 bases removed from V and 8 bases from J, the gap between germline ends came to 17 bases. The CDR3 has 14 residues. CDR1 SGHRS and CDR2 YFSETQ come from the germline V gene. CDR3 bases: TGCGCCAGCACGCCCCAACCTGAGGGAGAAAAACTGTTTTTT. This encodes CASTPQPEGEKLFF.

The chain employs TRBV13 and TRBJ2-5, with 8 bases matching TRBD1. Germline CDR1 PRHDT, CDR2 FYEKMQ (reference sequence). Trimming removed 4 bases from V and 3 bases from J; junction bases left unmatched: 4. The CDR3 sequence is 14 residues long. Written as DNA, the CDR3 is TGTGCCAGCAGCTCCGACAGGGGAAAAGAGACCCAGTACTTC. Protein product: CASSSDRGKETQYF. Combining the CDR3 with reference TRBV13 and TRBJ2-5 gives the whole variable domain AAGVIQSPRHLIKEKRETATLKCYPIPRHDTVYWYQQGPGQDPQFLISFYEKMQSDKGSIPDRFSAQQFSDYHSELNMSSLELGDSALYFCASSSDRGKETQYFGPGTRLLVL.

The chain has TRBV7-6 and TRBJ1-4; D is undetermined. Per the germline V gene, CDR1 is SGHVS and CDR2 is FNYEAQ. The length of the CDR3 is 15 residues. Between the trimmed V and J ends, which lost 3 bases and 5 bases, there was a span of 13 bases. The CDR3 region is CASSFGRALNEKLFF. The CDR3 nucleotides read TGTGCCAGCAGCTTCGGTCGAGCCCTAAATGAAAAACTGTTTTTT.